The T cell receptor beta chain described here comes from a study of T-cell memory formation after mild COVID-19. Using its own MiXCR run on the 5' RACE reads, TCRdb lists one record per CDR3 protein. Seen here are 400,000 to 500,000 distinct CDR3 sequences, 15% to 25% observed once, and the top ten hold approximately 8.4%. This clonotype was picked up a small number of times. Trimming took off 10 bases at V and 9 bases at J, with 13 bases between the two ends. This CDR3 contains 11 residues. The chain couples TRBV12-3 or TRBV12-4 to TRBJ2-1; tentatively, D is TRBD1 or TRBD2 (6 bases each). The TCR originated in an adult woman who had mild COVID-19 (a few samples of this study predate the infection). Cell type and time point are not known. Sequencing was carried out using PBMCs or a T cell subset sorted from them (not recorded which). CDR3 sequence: CAITGASEQFF. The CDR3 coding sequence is TGTGCCATTACGGGGGCGAGTGAGCAGTTCTTC.